What follows are 2 T cell receptor beta chains derived from one specimen sequenced in a study of blood T cell repertoires in COVID-19. Libraries were prepared by immunoSEQ multiplex PCR; TCRdb keeps only in-frame clonotypes and omits some of them. The table lists about 72,000 clones, more than 75% of them singletons, with 9.5% to 13% in the top ten. Sequenced material: peripheral blood. Receptors originate from a man aged 70-80 years with active or convalescent COVID-19.

The J gene is TRBJ1-1, the V gene TRBV19; TRBD1 matches at 10 bases. The CDR3 is made up of 13 amino acids. J was trimmed by 2 bases and V by 8 bases; bases with no gene match: 2. Germline CDR1 and CDR2: LNHDA and SQIVND (reference sequence). Here the CDR3 DNA reads TGTGCCAGTGGGGACAGGGGTAACACTGAAGCTTTCTTT. This translates into CASGDRGNTEAFF.

This clone has a single count. The chain is built from TRBV7-9 and TRBJ2-5, with 8 bases that match TRBD1. CDR3 length equals 14 residues. Germline CDR1 reads SEHNR; CDR2 reads FQNEAQ (reference sequence). The junction had 7 bases not matched to a gene; V was cut back by 5 bases and J by 5 bases. The CDR3 protein is CASSRQGSTETQYF. DNA for the CDR3: TGTGCCAGCAGCCGACAGGGGAGTACGGAGACCCAGTACTTC.